The rows below give T cell receptor beta chains drawn from one sample of a study of blood T cell repertoires in COVID-19. The data were produced by immunoSEQ multiplex PCR, yet TCRdb's version contains in-frame clones alone and is incomplete. The table lists 200,000 to 250,000 clones, less than 85% of them singletons. The sequencing input was PBMCs or T cells enriched from blood (not recorded which). The origin of the receptors is a man aged 55 to 70 who had recovered from COVID-19. Each CDR3 is given with its conserved first and last residue. The D gene is left open where the match is weak. Only part of the rows carry a size: once, few, many, or a class if the clone is expanded.

clone size | D gene | J gene | V gene | CDR3 protein | CDR3 DNA
- | - | TRBJ2-5 | TRBV19 | CASSMRGRETQYF | TGTGCCAGTAGTATGCGGGGACGGGAGACCCAGTACTTC
- | TRBD1 | TRBJ1-4 | TRBV10-1 | CASSDGTGAEKLFF | TGCGCCAGCAGTGACGGGACAGGGGCCGAAAAACTGTTTTTT
- | TRBD2 | TRBJ2-3 | TRBV24-1 | CATSDSVAGAPTDTQYF | TGTGCCACCAGTGATTCCGTAGCGGGGGCCCCCACAGATACGCAGTATTTT
- | - | TRBJ1-4 | TRBV12-3/TRBV12-4 | CASSQGSGPTLFF | TGTGCCAGCAGCCAAGGTTCTGGGCCCACACTGTTTTTT
- | - | TRBJ2-5 | TRBV5-1 | CASSLGGGGSETQYF | TGCGCCAGCAGCTTGGGTGGGGGCGGTTCTGAGACCCAGTACTTC
- | - | TRBJ1-5 | TRBV6-6 | CASSPPGSGSSQPQHF | TGTGCCAGCAGCCCGCCCGGGTCCGGCAGTAGTCAGCCCCAGCATTTT
once | TRBD1 | TRBJ1-3 | TRBV19 | CASSISAGGPGNTIYF | TGTGCCAGTAGTATATCCGCAGGGGGCCCTGGAAACACCATATATTTT
- | TRBD1 | TRBJ2-1 | TRBV11-3 | CASSSGQGYNNEQFF | TGTGCCAGCAGCTCCGGACAGGGCTATAACAATGAGCAGTTCTTC
- | TRBD1 | TRBJ1-2 | TRBV3-1/TRBV3-2 | CASSQQTGGRGYTF | TGTGCCAGCAGCCAGCAAACAGGGGGCCGCGGCTACACCTTC
- | - | TRBJ2-1 | TRBV15 | CATSNADYPNEQFF | TGTGCCACCAGCAATGCCGACTACCCAAATGAGCAGTTCTTC
- | TRBD2 | TRBJ2-5 | TRBV7-2 | CASTISGQETQYF | TGTGCCAGCACCATTAGCGGGCAAGAGACCCAGTACTTC
- | TRBD1 | TRBJ1-3 | TRBV7-2 | CASSPRTGSGNTIYF | TGTGCCAGCAGCCCCCGGACAGGGAGCGGAAACACCATATATTTT
few | TRBD1 | TRBJ1-3 | TRBV4-3 | CASSAYRGSGNTIYF | TGCGCCAGCAGCGCTTACAGGGGCTCTGGAAACACCATATATTTT
- | - | TRBJ1-2 | TRBV7-9 | CASSLGVNYGYTF | TGTGCCAGCAGCTTAGGCGTCAACTATGGCTACACCTTC
- | - | TRBJ1-1 | TRBV18 | CASSPDTGNTEAFF | TGTGCCAGCTCACCAGACACTGGGAACACTGAAGCTTTCTTT